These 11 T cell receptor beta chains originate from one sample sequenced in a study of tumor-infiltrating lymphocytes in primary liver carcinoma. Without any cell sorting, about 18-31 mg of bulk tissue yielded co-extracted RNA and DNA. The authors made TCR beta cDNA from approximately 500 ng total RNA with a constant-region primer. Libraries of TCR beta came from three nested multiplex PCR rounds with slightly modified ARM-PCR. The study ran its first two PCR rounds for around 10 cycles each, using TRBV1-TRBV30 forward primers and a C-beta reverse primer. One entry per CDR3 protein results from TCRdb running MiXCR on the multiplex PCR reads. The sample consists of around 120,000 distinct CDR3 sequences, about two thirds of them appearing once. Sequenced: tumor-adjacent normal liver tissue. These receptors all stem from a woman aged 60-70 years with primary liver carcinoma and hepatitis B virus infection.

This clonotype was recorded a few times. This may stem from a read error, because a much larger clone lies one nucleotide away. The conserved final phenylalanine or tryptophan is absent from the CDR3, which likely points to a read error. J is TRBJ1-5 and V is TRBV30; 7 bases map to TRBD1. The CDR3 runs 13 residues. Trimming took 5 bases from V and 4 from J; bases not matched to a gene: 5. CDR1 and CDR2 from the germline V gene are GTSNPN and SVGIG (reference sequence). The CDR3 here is CAWGGQPNQPQHY. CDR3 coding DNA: TGTGCCTGGGGGGGACAGCCGAATCAGCCCCAGCATTAT.

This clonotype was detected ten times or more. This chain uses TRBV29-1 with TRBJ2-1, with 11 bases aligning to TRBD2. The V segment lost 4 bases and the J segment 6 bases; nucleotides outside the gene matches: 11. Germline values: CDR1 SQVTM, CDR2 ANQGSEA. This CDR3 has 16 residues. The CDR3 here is CSVGLAGKGGGNEQFF. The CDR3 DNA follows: TGCAGCGTTGGACTAGCGGGAAAGGGAGGGGGCAATGAGCAGTTCTTC.

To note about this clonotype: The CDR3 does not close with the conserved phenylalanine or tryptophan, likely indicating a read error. CDR3 nucleotide sequence: TGTGTAAGCACCCACGAGGGGAGGGGTGAGCAGTTCTCC. Encoded protein: CVSTHEGRGEQFS. The J gene is TRBJ2-1, the V gene TRBV6-6; 7 bases agree with TRBD2. This CDR3 contains 13 residues. CDR1 and CDR2 (germline): MNHNY, SVGAGI (reference sequence).

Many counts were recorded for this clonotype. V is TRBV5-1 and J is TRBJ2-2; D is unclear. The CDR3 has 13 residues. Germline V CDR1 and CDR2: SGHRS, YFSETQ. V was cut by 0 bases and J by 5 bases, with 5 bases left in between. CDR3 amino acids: CASSLAPTGELFF. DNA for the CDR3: TGCGCCAGCAGCTTGGCCCCGACCGGGGAGCTGTTTTTT.

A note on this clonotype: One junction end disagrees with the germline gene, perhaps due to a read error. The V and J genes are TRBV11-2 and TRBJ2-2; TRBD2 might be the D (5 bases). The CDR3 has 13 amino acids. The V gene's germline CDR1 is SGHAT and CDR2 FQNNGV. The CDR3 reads CASSFDRTEKLLF. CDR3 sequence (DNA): TGTGCCAGCAGCTTTGATAGGACTGAGAAGCTGCTTTTT.

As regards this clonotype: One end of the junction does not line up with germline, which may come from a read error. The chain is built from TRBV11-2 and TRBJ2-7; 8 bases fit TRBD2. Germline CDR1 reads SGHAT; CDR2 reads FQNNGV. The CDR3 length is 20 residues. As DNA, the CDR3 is TGTGCAAGCAGCTTAGTGTTCGGAACGGGAGGGCCTCGTTCCTACAACGAGCAGTACTTC. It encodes CASSLVFGTGGPRSYNEQYF.

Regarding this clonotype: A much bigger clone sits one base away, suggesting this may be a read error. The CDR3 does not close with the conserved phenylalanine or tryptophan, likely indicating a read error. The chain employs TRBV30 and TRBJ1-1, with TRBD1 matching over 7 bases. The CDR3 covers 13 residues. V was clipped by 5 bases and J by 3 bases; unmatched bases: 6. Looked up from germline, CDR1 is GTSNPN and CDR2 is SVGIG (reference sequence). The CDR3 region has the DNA TGTGCCTGGGGTATAGGGACAGACACTGAAGCTTTCTGT. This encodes CAWGIGTDTEAFC.

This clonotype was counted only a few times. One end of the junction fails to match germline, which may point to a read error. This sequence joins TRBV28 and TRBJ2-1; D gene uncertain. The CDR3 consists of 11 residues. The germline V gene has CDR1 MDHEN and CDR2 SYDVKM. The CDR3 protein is CVSSLLHEQFF. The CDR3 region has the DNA TGTGTCAGCAGTTTGCTCCATGAGCAGTTCTTC.

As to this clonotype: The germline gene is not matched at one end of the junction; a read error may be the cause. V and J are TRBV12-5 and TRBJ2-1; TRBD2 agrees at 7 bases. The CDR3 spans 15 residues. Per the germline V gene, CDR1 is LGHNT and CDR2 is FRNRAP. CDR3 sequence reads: CASGLSSGPYYEQFF. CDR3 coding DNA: TGTGCTAGTGGTCTATCTAGCGGACCCTACTATGAGCAGTTCTTC.

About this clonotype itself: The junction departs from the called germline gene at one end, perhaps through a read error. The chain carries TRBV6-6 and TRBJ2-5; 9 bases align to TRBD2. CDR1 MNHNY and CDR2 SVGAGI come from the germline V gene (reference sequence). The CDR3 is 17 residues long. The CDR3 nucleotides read TGTGCCTCCCTAGGGATTAGCGGGAGTCGCGGCCAAGAGACCCACTACTTC. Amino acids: CASLGISGSRGQETHYF.

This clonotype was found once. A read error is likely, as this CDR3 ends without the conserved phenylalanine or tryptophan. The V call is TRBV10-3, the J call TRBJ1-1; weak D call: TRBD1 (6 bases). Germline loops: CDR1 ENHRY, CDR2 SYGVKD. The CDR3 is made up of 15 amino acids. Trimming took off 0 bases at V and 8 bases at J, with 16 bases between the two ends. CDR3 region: CAISESGAGGTEAFS. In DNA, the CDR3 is TGTGCCATCAGTGAGTCAGGAGCCGGGGGCACAGAAGCTTTCTCT.